This TCR beta chain was sequenced during a study of molecular identifiers for immune sequencing clone quantification. Listed TCR primers and previously described methods were used for bulk TCR libraries. From the PCR reads, TCRdb called clonotypes with MiXCR, one entry per CDR3 protein. Of about 320,000 distinct CDR3 sequences listed, about a fifth are singletons. Details on this clonotype: A much larger clone differs by one base, so this may be a read error.

Germline-derived CDR1 and CDR2 are MNHEY and SVGAGI. This CDR3 has 14 amino acids. The germline V and J ends were trimmed by 1 base and 6 bases, with 12 bases remaining between them. When naive CD8 T cells were sorted, they were gated as CD8+CD4-CCR7+CD45RA+. Sequenced material: naive CD8+ T cells from blood, with Jurkat cell RNA spiked in. Described subset: FACS-sorted CD8+CD4-CCR7+CD45RA+ naive T cells. This receptor was obtained from a human donor in good health. Some libraries in this study had Jurkat cell RNA spiked in. J is TRBJ1-2 and V is TRBV6-5, with D possibly matching TRBD1 (6 bases). The CDR3 nucleotides are TGTGCCAGCAGTTACTTCGGACAGAGGGATGGCTACACCTTC. Residues: CASSYFGQRDGYTF.